This T cell receptor (beta chain) was sequenced in a study of shared T cell receptors in the human thymus. The CDR3 runs 13 residues. V was clipped by 9 bases and J by 5 bases; unmatched bases: 9. Germline loops: CDR1 LNHDA, CDR2 SQIVND (reference sequence). Only in-frame clones appear in the TCRdb table, and some are missing; sequencing was by immunoSEQ multiplex PCR. This table has about 540,000 clones, approximately 78% appearing once. The same data also went into a second study, on human thymus T cells.

The clonotype comes from a boy under two years old with a congenital heart defect. The V and J genes are TRBV19 and TRBJ2-5; TRBD1 agrees at 7 bases. The sample comprised thymocytes. The CDR3 nucleotides are TGTGCCAGCCACGACAGGGTCGGGGAGACCCAGTACTTC. Amino acid sequence: CASHDRVGETQYF. Full variable domain (outside the CDR3, taken from reference TRBV19 and TRBJ2-5): DGGITQSPKYLFRKEGQNVTLSCEQNLNHDAMYWYRQDPGQGLRLIYYSQIVNDFQKGDIAEGYSVSREKKESFPLTVTSAQKNPTAFYLCASHDRVGETQYFGPGTRLLVL.